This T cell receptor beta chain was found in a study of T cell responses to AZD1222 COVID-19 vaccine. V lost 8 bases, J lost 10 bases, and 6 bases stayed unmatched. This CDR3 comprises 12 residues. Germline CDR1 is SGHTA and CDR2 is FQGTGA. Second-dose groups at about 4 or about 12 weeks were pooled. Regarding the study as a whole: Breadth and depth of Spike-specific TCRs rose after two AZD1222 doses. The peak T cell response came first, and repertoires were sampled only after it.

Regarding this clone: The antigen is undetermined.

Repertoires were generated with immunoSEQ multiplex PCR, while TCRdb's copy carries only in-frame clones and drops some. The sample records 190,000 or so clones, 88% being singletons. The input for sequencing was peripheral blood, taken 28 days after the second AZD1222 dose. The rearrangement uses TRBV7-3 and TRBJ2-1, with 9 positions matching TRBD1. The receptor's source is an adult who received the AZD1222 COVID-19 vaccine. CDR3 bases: TGTGCCAGCGGGACAGGGATTGGGGAGCAGTTCTTC. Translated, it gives CASGTGIGEQFF.